This T cell receptor (beta chain) is drawn from a study of T cells in women clearing cervical HPV infection. Study results and caveats: TRBV6-7 abundance was lower in cases than controls (roughly 0.11% versus 0.16%).

TCRdb keeps only in-frame clones here, not all; method: immunoSEQ multiplex PCR. With approximately 35,000 clones in the sample, the ten largest clones hold 1.6%. CDR1 GTSNPN and CDR2 SVGIG come from the germline V gene (reference sequence). V was clipped by 3 bases and J by 4 bases, with 19 bases between them. This CDR3 contains 15 residues. Notes on this clone: No antigen is known for it. Sequencing ends 3 residues short of the CDR3 end; the germline J gene provides the rest.

The gene calls are TRBV30 and TRBJ2-7; maybe TRBD2 (6 bases). Sequencing input: blood buffy coat. The receptor was isolated from a woman aged 18 to 69 with a cervical HPV16 infection that either progressed to CIN3+ or cleared (not recorded which). The sequenced CDR3 bases are TGTGCCTGGAGCTCCGGGACTTTGGGATTATACGAG. This sequence encodes CAWSSGTLGLYE. The whole CDR3 is CAWSSGTLGLYEQYF.